Below, 9 T cell receptor beta chains from the same sample are listed, as sequenced in a study of cytomegalovirus exposure and HLA in healthy donors. 13 Jbeta primers and 60 Vbeta primers were used for the PCR. The data were produced by immunoSEQ multiplex PCR, yet TCRdb's version contains in-frame clones alone and is incomplete. The sample records about 160,000 clones, about 75% being singletons. The source material was PBMCs. The receptors originated from a female donor in good health and CMV-seronegative.

This clone has only a few counts. V is TRBV19 and J is TRBJ2-1; tentatively, D is TRBD2 (6 bases). Germline V gene lookup returns CDR1 LNHDA and CDR2 SQIVND (reference sequence). The CDR3 runs 15 residues. Between the trimmed V and J ends, which lost 2 bases and 2 bases, there was a span of 10 bases. CDR3 loop: CASSILANPYNEQFF. Written as DNA, the CDR3 is TGTGCCAGTAGTATACTAGCGAACCCCTACAATGAGCAGTTCTTC.

The CDR3 bases are TGTGCCAGCGGGAGGCCCTACGAGCAGTACTTC. This codes for CASGRPYEQYF. The rearrangement joins TRBV6-6 to TRBJ2-5, with D perhaps matching TRBD2 (6 bases). The tail of the sequence fits TRBJ2-7 better, so the J call may be wrong. The germline V gene has CDR1 MNHNY and CDR2 SVGAGI (reference sequence). This CDR3 contains 11 residues.

The chain uses TRBV7-2 and TRBJ1-3, with 8 bases that match TRBD1. Trimming took 2 bases from V and 2 from J; bases not matched to a gene: 5. The CDR3 extends over 16 amino acids. Germline V lookup: CDR1 SGHTA, CDR2 FQGNSA. For the CDR3, the DNA is TGTGCCAGCAGCTTAACAGGGGGGACGCCTGGAAACACCATATATTTT. It yields the protein CASSLTGGTPGNTIYF. Drawing the rest from reference TRBV7-2 and TRBJ1-3, the complete variable domain is GAGVSQSPSNKVTEKGKDVELRCDPISGHTALYWYRQSLGQGLEFLIYFQGNSAPDKSGLPSDRFSAERTGGSVSTLTIQRTQQEDSAVYLCASSLTGGTPGNTIYFGEGSWLTVV.

The rearrangement joins TRBV19 to TRBJ2-1; possibly TRBD2 for D (6 bases). The germline V gene has CDR1 LNHDA and CDR2 SQIVND (reference sequence). This CDR3 is 13 amino acids long. Deletions cut 2 bases from V and 9 bases from J, with 11 bases between. The CDR3 DNA reads as TGTGCCAGTAGTATAATCGGGCGGGGTGAGCAGTTCTTC. It codes for CASSIIGRGEQFF.

The gene calls are TRBV30 and TRBJ1-1, with TRBD1 matching 11 bases. This CDR3 is 14 amino acids long. V lost 1 base, J lost 7 bases, and 5 bases stayed unmatched. CDR1 and CDR2 from the germline V gene are GTSNPN and SVGIG (reference sequence). The CDR3 sequence is CAWSADRGLDEAFF. CDR3 in DNA: TGTGCCTGGAGTGCGGACAGGGGGCTGGATGAAGCTTTCTTT.

The CDR3: CAISGGTSGRLAGELFF. The CDR3 region has the DNA TGTGCCATCAGTGGGGGGACTAGCGGAAGGTTGGCCGGGGAGCTGTTTTTT. V usage is TRBV10-3 and J usage is TRBJ2-2; TRBD2 matches at 11 bases. The CDR3 is 17 residues long. After removal of 4 bases from V and 6 bases from J, the junction contained 10 bases not matched to a gene. Germline values: CDR1 ENHRY, CDR2 SYGVKD.

About this clone itself: The sample holds other DNA sequences that translate to the same CDR3. The chain couples TRBV4-1 to TRBJ1-4, with D unresolved. Germline CDR1 reads MGHRA; CDR2 reads YSYEKL. This CDR3 has 15 residues. The V and J ends lost 0 bases and 2 bases respectively, with 7 bases between them. CDR3 coding DNA: TGCGCCAGCAGCCAAGATCTCGGGACTAATGAAAAACTGTTTTTT. Its translation is CASSQDLGTNEKLFF.

The chain's CDR3 is CASSLSQGPTYEQYF. CDR3 DNA: TGTGCCAGCAGTTTATCCCAGGGCCCGACCTACGAGCAGTACTTC. The chain employs TRBV27 and TRBJ2-7, with a possible D match to TRBD1 (5 bases). The CDR3 sequence is 15 residues long. V shed 0 bases and J shed 2 bases, with 11 bases lying between them. CDR1 MNHEY and CDR2 SMNVEV come from the germline V gene (reference sequence).

This chain joins TRBV19 and TRBJ1-1; tentatively, D is TRBD1 (5 bases). Trimming shortened V by 0 bases and J by 1 base, and 9 bases separated the two germline ends. Per the germline V gene, CDR1 is LNHDA and CDR2 is SQIVND (reference sequence). This CDR3 has 15 residues. The CDR3 DNA sequence: TGTGCCAGTAGTATAGAGGGCAGGGCGAACACTGAAGCTTTCTTT. Its protein is CASSIEGRANTEAFF.